Sequencing of this T cell receptor beta chain was carried out in a study of T-cell memory formation after mild COVID-19. Whole-study results and caveats: Clones that shrank (day 15 to 85) were balanced CD4/CD8, whereas later expanders leaned CD4+.

The CDR3 length is 14 residues. V dropped 6 bases and J dropped 1 base, with 10 bases sitting between them. One entry per CDR3 protein, called by TCRdb with MiXCR from the 5' RACE reads. The profile shows 400,000 or so distinct CDR3 sequences, 20% of them singletons. This clonotype appeared many times. Its specificity is not known. The chain combines TRBV12-3 or TRBV12-4 with TRBJ2-4; D possibly corresponds to TRBD2 (6 bases). Sequencing was done on a sample of PBMCs or a T cell subset sorted from them (not recorded which). The receptor comes from an adult woman who had mild COVID-19 (a few samples of this study predate the infection). Cell type and time point are not known. The CDR3 DNA follows: TGTGCCAGCAGCCTGGAGGGGGCCAAAAACATTCAGTACTTC. Translated: CASSLEGAKNIQYF.